This T cell receptor (beta chain) was captured by sequencing in a study of OX40 agonist ivuxolimab in advanced cancers. Whole-study context: Across the patients, intravenous ivuxolimab was delivered every 2 weeks at 0.01 to 10 mg/kg.

Study conclusions and caveats: At doses 0.1 to 3.0 mg/kg, CD4+ and CD8+ clones expanded.

The CDR3 loop spans 15 amino acids. Germline-derived CDR1 and CDR2 are SGHRS and YFSETQ. V was shortened by 5 bases and J by 0 bases, with 11 bases between the two germline ends. Regarding this clone: Its specificity is not known.

Only in-frame clones appear in the TCRdb table, and some are missing; sequencing was by immunoSEQ multiplex PCR. The sample contains around 80,000 clones, approximately 89% of which appear only once. The sample was CD4+ or CD8+ T cells sorted from blood, taken in a trial of the OX40 agonist ivuxolimab. The sequence was obtained from an adult with an advanced solid tumor such as melanoma, head and neck, liver or kidney cancer. The rearrangement links TRBV5-1 to TRBJ2-2; D may be TRBD1 (5 bases). The CDR3 DNA reads TGCGCCAGCAGTCCCCAGGGAACGAACACCGGGGAGCTGTTTTTT. Translating it yields CASSPQGTNTGELFF.